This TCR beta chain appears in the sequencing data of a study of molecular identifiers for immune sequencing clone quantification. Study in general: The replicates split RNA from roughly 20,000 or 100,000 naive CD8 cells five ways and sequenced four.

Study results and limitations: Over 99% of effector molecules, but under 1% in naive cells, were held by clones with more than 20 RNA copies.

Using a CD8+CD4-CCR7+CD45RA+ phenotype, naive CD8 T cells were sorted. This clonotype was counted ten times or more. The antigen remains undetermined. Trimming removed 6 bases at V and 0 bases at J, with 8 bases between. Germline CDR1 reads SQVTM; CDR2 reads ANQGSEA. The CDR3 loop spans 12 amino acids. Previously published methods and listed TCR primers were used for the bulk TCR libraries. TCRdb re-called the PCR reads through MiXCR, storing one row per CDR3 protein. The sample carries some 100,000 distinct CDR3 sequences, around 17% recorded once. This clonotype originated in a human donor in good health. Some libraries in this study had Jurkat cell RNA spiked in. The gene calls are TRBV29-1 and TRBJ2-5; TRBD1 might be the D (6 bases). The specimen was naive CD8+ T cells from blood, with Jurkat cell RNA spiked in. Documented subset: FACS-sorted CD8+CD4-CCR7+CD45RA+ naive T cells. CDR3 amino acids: CSVTGYQETQYF. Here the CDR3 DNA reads TGCAGCGTAACAGGGTACCAAGAGACCCAGTACTTC.